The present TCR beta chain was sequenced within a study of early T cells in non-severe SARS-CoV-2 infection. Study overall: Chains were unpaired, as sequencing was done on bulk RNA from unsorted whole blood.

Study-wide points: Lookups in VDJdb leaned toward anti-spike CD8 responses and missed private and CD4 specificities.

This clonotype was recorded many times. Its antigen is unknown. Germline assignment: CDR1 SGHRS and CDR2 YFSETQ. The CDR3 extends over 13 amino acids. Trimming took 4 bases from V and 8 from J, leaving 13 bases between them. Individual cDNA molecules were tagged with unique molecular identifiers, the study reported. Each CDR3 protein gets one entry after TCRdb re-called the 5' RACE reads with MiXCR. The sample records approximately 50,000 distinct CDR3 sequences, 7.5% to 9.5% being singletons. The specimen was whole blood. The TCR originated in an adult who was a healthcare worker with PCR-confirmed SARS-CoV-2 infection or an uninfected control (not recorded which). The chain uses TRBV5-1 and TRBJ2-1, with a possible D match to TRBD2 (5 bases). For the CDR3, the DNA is TGCGCCAGCAGCCACCCTACTAGAGATGAGCAGTTCTTC. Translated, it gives CASSHPTRDEQFF.